This TCR beta chain was sequenced during a study of blood T cell repertoires in COVID-19. V lost 9 bases and J lost 4; bases outside the gene matches: 10. Germline V gene lookup returns CDR1 SEHNR and CDR2 FQNEAQ (reference sequence). This CDR3 comprises 14 residues. TCRdb's copy holds only in-frame clones and misses some; the assay was immunoSEQ multiplex PCR. The table has under 200,000 clones, around 89% seen once; the top ten hold about 26%. The genes are TRBV7-9 and TRBJ1-2, with 8 bases matching TRBD1. The sequence derives from a man in his 60s with acute or convalescent COVID-19. The sequenced sample was peripheral blood. The CDR3, as DNA: TGTGCCAGTACCGACAGGGGTGCCTTCTATGGCTACACCTTC. It codes for CASTDRGAFYGYTF.